This T cell receptor beta chain was observed in a study of CD8+CD57+ T cells in acquired aplastic anemia. This clonotype was observed a few times. V gave up 6 bases and J gave up 4 bases, with 15 bases separating them. Germline V gives CDR1 LGHDT, CDR2 YNNKEL (reference sequence). This CDR3 has 14 residues. TCR beta VDJ and CDR3 were profiled, and genomic DNA was the template. MiXCR, applied by TCRdb to the reads, yields one record per CDR3 protein. The table includes under 150,000 distinct CDR3 sequences, 41% detected once. The sample comprised sorted CD4+, CD8+, or CD8+CD57+ T cells (not recorded which) from PBMCs. This sequence joins TRBV3-1 and TRBJ1-1; maybe TRBD1 (6 bases). The sequence came from a human donor in good health, serving as a control. The CDR3 nucleotides are TGTGCCAGCAGTTCTTGGGGGCGCATCACTGAAGCTTTCTTT. It translates to CASSSWGRITEAFF.